This T cell receptor beta chain was documented in a study of T cells in Graves' hyperthyroidism and ophthalmopathy. Amplified TCR beta CDR3 regions came from RNA transcripts. A first-round RT-PCR of the TCR CDR3 used the HTBI primer set. MiXCR, applied by TCRdb to the multiplex PCR reads, yields one record per CDR3 protein. Here the sample spans a few hundred thousand distinct CDR3 sequences, 14% being singletons. Germline-derived CDR1 and CDR2 are GTSNPN and SVGIG (reference sequence). The CDR3 runs to 12 residues. After removal of 4 bases from V and 11 bases from J, the junction contained 7 bases not matched to a gene. This clonotype was seen many times. The antigen is undetermined. General study findings and limits: The model made its ophthalmopathy prediction, and onset followed a median around six months later.

The TCR sequence derives from a woman in her 40s with Graves' hyperthyroidism. V and J are TRBV30 and TRBJ2-2; TRBD1 matches at 7 bases. Specimen: blood. CDR3 DNA sequence: TGTGCCTGGAACAAAGGGGGCGTAGAGCTGTTTTTT. It encodes CAWNKGGVELFF.